The source of this T cell receptor (beta chain) is a study of cytomegalovirus exposure and HLA in healthy donors (dated by TCRdb to 2017 to 2019). In terms of the full investigation: According to a later analysis, the roughly 130 validation repertoires were produced on the same platform as the 666 repertoires of the first cohort. The aim of the study was to test whether cataloging public T cell receptors could identify signatures of past pathogen exposure. A separate validation cohort of more than 100 different subjects was used in addition to the roughly 620-subject first cohort. To predict cytomegalovirus infection status, the study combined high-throughput TCR immunosequencing, statistical association of individual TCRs with disease status, and machine learning. What the authors observed across the whole study: A later analysis lacked HLA typing for the validation cohort, so it scored co-occurrence in that cohort across all 130 or so repertoires. A total of 150 to 200 TCR beta chains were listed by the study as associated with cytomegalovirus. Cytomegalovirus status was reported to be diagnosed by the classifier with high specificity and sensitivity in both the original and validation cohorts. A few of the identified cytomegalovirus-associated TCR beta chains were confirmed in vitro to be specific for cytomegalovirus antigens. According to the authors, the approach could potentially be generalized to other disease states and immunological phenotypes. Across donors, most TCR sequences were observed very rarely, whereas some public TCRs were present in many individuals. Of the cluster scores, 94% were above 0 in a later analysis, which found that TCRs clustered in the first cohort also tended to co-occur in the 120 validation repertoires.

This clone appeared a single time. What antigen it recognizes has not been identified. No base qualities exist here, and no much larger clone lies one base off it. The library was produced with the immunoSEQ multiplex PCR assay. Per the authors' processing: A statistical classification framework was built to diagnose cytomegalovirus status from the catalog of TCR beta chain sequences. The table was pulled from immuneACCESS by TCRdb, which kept in-frame rearrangements only. Such tables lose some clones; where checked, under half of the loss comes from unresolved V genes, and the rest has no known cause. That table gives V, J and clone size, and the DNA gave D and trimming. The sample table contains tens of thousands of clones; only one count was recorded for approximately 93% of them. The ten biggest clones cover approximately 1.1% of the sample. The donors were included in the validation cohort of 120 subjects, a group kept apart from the roughly 670-subject first cohort.

The source material was PBMCs. The TCR originated in a woman in her thirties in good health and CMV-seropositive.

The CDR3: CASSYDPVREYF. Read as DNA, the sequence is TGTGCCAGCAGTTATGACCCGGTTCGGGAGTACTTC. The chain links TRBV6-6 with TRBJ2-4; the D segment cannot be called with confidence. V loses 3 bases, J loses 14 bases, and the germline ends lie 14 bases apart. CDR1 and CDR2, per the germline V gene (reference sequence), are MNHNY and SVGAGI. The CDR3, from cysteine to phenylalanine, totals 12 residues. Kept here is only the CDR3 DNA, which spans 36 bases and is read in frame from base 1.